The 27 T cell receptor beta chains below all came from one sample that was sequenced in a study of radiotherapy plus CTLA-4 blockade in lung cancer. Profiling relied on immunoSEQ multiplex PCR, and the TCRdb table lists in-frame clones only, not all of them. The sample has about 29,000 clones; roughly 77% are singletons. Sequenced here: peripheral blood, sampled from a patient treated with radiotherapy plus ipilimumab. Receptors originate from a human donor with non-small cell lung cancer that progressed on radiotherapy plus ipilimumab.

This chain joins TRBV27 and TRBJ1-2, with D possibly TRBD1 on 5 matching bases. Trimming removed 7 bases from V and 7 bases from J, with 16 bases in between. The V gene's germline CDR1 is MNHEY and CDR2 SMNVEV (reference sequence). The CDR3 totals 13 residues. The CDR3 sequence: CASTRSGRGGYTF. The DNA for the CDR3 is TGTGCCAGCACCCGGAGCGGGAGGGGTGGCTACACCTTC.

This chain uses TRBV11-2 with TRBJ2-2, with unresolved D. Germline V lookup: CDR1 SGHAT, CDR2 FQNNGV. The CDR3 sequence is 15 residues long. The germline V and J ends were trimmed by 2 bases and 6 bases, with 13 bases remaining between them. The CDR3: CASSLRIASSGELFF. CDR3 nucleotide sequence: TGTGCCAGCAGCTTAAGGATAGCATCGTCCGGGGAGCTGTTTTTT.

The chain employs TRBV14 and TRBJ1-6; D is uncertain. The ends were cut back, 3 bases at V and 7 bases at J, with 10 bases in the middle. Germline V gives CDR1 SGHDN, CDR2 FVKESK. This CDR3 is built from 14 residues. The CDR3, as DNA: TGTGCCAGCAGCCAGGTTACGGGGAATTCACCCCTCCACTTT. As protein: CASSQVTGNSPLHF.

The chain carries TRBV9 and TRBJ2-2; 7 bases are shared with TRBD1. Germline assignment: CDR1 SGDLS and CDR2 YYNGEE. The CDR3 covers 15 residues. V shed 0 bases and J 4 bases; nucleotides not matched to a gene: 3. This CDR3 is CASSVDDRVTGELFF. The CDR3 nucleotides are TGTGCCAGCAGCGTAGACGACAGGGTCACCGGGGAGCTGTTTTTT. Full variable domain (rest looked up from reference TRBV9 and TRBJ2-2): DSGVTQTPKHLITATGQRVTLRCSPRSGDLSVYWYQQSLDQGLQFLIQYYNGEERAKGNILERFSAQQFPDLHSELNLSSLELGDSALYFCASSVDDRVTGELFFGEGSRLTVL.

The CDR3 nucleotides read TGTGCCAGCAGTAACAGGGGGGTCCACGAGCAGTACTTC. Its translation is CASSNRGVHEQYF. This chain connects TRBV21-1 to TRBJ2-7; the DNA was not used to check the table's D call, TRBD1. TRBV21-1 is recorded as a pseudogene. CDR3 size: 13 residues.

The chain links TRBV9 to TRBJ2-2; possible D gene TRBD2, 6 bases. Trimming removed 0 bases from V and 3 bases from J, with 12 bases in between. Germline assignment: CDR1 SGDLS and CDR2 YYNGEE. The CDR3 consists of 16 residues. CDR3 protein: CASSVEGGRDTGELFF. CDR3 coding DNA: TGTGCCAGCAGCGTAGAAGGAGGGCGAGACACCGGGGAGCTGTTTTTT.

CDR3 nucleotides: TGTGCCAGCAGTTTCCGGGGTCGGGAAAAACTGTTTTTT. Amino acid sequence: CASSFRGREKLFF. The V gene is TRBV27, the J gene TRBJ1-4; D remains unclear. V was shortened by 3 bases and J by 8 bases, with 10 bases between the two germline ends. This CDR3 has 13 residues. The germline CDR1 and CDR2 sequences are MNHEY and SMNVEV (reference sequence).

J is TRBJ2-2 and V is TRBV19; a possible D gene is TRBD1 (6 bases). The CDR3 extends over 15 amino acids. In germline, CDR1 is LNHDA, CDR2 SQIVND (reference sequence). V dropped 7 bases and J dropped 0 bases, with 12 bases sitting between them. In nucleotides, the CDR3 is TGTGCCAGTACCCGGGACACCGCGAACACCGGGGAGCTGTTTTTT. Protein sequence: CASTRDTANTGELFF.

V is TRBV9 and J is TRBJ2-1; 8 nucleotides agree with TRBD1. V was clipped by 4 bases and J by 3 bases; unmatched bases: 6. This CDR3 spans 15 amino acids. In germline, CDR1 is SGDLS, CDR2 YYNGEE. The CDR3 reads CASSMGQASYNEQFF. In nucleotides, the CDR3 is TGTGCCAGCAGCATGGGACAGGCAAGCTACAATGAGCAGTTCTTC.

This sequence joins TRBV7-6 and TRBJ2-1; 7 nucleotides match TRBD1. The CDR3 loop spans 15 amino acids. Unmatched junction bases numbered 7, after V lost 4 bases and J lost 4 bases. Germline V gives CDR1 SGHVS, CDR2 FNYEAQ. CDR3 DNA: TGTGCCAGCAGCTCGACAGGGATCAAATACAATGAGCAGTTCTTC. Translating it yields CASSSTGIKYNEQFF.

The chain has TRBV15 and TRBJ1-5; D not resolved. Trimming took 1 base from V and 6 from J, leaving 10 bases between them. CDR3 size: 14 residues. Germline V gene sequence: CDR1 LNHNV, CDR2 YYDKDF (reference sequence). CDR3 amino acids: CATSRVAATQPQHF. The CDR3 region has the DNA TGTGCCACCAGCAGAGTAGCAGCGACTCAGCCCCAGCATTTT.

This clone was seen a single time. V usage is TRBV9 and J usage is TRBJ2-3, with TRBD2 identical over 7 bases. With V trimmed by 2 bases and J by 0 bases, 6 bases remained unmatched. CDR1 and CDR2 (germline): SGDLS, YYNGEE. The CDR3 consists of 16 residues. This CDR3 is CASSVTAGVSTDTQYF. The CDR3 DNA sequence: TGTGCCAGCAGCGTTACCGCGGGGGTAAGCACAGATACGCAGTATTTT.

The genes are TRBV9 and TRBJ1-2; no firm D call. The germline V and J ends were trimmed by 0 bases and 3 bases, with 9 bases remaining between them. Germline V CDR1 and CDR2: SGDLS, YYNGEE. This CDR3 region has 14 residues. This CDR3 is CASSVGQFDYGYTF. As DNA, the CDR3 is TGTGCCAGCAGCGTAGGGCAGTTCGACTATGGCTACACCTTC.

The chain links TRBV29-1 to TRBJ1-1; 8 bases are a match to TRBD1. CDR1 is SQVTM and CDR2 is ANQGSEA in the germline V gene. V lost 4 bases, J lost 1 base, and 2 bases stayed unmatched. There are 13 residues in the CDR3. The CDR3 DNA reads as TGCAGCGTTGTCGGGACAGGGAACACTGAAGCTTTCTTT. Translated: CSVVGTGNTEAFF.

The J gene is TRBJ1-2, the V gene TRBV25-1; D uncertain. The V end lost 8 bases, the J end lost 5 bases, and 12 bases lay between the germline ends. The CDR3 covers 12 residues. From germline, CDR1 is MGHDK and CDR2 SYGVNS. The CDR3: CASSGFHYGYTF. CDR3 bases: TGTGCCAGCTCGGGATTTCATTATGGCTACACCTTC.

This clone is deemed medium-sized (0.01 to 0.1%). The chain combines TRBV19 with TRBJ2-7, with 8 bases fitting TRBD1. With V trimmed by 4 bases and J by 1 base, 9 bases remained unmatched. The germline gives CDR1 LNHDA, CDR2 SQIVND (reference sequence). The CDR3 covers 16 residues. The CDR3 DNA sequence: TGTGCCAGTAGTAACGGACAGGGAGTAACATCCTACGAGCAGTACTTC. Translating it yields CASSNGQGVTSYEQYF. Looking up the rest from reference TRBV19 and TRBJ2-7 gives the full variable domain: DGGITQSPKYLFRKEGQNVTLSCEQNLNHDAMYWYRQDPGQGLRLIYYSQIVNDFQKGDIAEGYSVSREKKESFPLTVTSAQKNPTAFYLCASSNGQGVTSYEQYFGPGTRLTVT.

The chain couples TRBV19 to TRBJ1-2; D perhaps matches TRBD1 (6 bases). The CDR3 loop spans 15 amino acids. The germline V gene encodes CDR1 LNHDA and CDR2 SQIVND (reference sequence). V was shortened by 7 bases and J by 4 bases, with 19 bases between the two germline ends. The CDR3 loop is CASTGGGGRSYGYTF. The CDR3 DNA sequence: TGTGCCAGTACCGGGGGCGGGGGCAGGAGCTATGGCTACACCTTC.

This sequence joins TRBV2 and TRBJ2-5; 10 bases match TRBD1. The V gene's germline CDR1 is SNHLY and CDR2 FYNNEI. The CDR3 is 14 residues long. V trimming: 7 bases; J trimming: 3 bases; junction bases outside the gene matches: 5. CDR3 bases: TGTGCCAGCACCCCGGGGACAGGGGAAGAGACCCAGTACTTC. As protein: CASTPGTGEETQYF. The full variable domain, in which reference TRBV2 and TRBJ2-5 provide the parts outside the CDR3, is EPEVTQTPSHQVTQMGQEVILRCVPISNHLYFYWYRQILGQKVEFLVSFYNNEISEKSEIFDDQFSVERPDGSNFTLKIRSTKLEDSAMYFCASTPGTGEETQYFGPGTRLLVL.

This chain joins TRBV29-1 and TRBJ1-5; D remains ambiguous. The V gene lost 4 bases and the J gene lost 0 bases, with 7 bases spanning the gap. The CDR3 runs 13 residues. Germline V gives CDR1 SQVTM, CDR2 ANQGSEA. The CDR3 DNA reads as TGCAGCGTTGGGGAGAATAGCAATCAGCCCCAGCATTTT. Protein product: CSVGENSNQPQHF.

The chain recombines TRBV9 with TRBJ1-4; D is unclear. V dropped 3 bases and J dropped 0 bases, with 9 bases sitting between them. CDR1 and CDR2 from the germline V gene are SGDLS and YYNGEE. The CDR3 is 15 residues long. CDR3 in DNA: TGTGCCAGCAGCGCAAGACTGGCAACTAATGAAAAACTGTTTTTT. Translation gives CASSARLATNEKLFF.

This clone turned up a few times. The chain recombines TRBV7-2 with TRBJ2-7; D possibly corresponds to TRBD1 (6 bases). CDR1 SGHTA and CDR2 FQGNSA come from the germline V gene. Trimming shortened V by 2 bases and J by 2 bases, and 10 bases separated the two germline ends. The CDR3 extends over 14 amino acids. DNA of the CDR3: TGTGCCAGCAGCTTAAGCCAGGGGCCCTACGAGCAGTACTTC. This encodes CASSLSQGPYEQYF. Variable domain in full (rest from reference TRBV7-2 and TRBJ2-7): GAGVSQSPSNKVTEKGKDVELRCDPISGHTALYWYRQSLGQGLEFLIYFQGNSAPDKSGLPSDRFSAERTGGSVSTLTIQRTQQEDSAVYLCASSLSQGPYEQYFGPGTRLTVT.

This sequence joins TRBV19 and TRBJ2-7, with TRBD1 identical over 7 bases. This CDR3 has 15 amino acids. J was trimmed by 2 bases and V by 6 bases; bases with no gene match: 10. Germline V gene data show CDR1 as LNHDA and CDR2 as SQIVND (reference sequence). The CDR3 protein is CASRAQGLMAYEQYF. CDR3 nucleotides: TGTGCCAGTAGGGCACAGGGGTTAATGGCCTACGAGCAGTACTTC.

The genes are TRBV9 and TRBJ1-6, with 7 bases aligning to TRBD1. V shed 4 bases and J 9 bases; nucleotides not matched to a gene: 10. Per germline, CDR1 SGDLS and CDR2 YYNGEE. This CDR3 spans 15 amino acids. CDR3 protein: CASSIQGGVGSPLHF. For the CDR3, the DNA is TGTGCCAGCAGCATTCAAGGGGGCGTGGGTTCACCCCTCCACTTT. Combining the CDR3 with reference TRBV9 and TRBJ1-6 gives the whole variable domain DSGVTQTPKHLITATGQRVTLRCSPRSGDLSVYWYQQSLDQGLQFLIQYYNGEERAKGNILERFSAQQFPDLHSELNLSSLELGDSALYFCASSIQGGVGSPLHFGNGTRLTVT.

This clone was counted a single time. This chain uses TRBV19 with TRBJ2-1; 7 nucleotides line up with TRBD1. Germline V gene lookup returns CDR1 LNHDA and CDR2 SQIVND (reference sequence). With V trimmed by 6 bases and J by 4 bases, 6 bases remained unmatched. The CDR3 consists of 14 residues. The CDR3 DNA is TGTGCCAGTAGCTGGACAGGTTTATACAATGAGCAGTTCTTC. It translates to CASSWTGLYNEQFF. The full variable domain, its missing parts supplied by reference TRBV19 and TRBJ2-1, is DGGITQSPKYLFRKEGQNVTLSCEQNLNHDAMYWYRQDPGQGLRLIYYSQIVNDFQKGDIAEGYSVSREKKESFPLTVTSAQKNPTAFYLCASSWTGLYNEQFFGPGTRLTVL.

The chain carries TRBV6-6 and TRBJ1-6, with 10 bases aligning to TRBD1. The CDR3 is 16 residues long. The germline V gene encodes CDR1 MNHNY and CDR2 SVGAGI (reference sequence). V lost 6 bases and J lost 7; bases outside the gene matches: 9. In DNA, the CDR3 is TGTGCCAGCAGGCACGACTTGACAGGGGGCAATTCACCCCTCCACTTT. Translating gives CASRHDLTGGNSPLHF.

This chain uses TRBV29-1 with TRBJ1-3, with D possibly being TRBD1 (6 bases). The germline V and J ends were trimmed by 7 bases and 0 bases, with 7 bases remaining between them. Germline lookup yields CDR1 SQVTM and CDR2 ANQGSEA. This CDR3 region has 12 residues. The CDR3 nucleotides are TGCAGCGGGACAGCCTCTGGAAACACCATATATTTT. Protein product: CSGTASGNTIYF.

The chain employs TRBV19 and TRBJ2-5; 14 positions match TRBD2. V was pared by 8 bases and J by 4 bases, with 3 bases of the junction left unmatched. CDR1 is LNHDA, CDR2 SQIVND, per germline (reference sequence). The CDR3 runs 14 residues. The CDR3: CASAGTSGGETQYF. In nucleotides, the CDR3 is TGTGCCAGTGCCGGGACTAGCGGGGGAGAGACCCAGTACTTC. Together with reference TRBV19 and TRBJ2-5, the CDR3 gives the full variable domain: DGGITQSPKYLFRKEGQNVTLSCEQNLNHDAMYWYRQDPGQGLRLIYYSQIVNDFQKGDIAEGYSVSREKKESFPLTVTSAQKNPTAFYLCASAGTSGGETQYFGPGTRLLVL.